This T cell receptor (beta chain) comes out of a study of T cells after posttransplantation cyclophosphamide. Some clones are missing from TCRdb's copy, which holds only in-frame ones; the method was immunoSEQ multiplex PCR. The sample includes fewer than 40,000 clones, none of them occurring once. The CDR3 totals 17 residues. The V and J ends lost 1 base and 0 bases respectively, with 16 bases between them. CDR1 and CDR2 from the germline V gene are MGHRA and YSYEKL. This clone was recorded many times. The rearrangement joins TRBV4-1 to TRBJ2-7; possibly TRBD1 for D (6 bases). This sequence originates from a woman aged 45-59 years in good health and a related stem cell transplant donor. Sequenced material: PBMCs. CDR3 sequence (DNA): TGCGCCAGCAGCCAAGGGTCCTTAGACAGGTCCTCCTACGAGCAGTACTTC. Protein product: CASSQGSLDRSSYEQYF.